This is a list of T cell receptor beta chains from one sample in a study of T cell responses to AZD1222 COVID-19 vaccine. Produced via immunoSEQ multiplex PCR; TCRdb's table is partial and in-frame only. The sample comprises 120,000 to 150,000 clones, around 93% of which are singletons, and 2.8% rests with the top ten. The input for sequencing was peripheral blood, taken on day 0 of AZD1222 vaccination. Source of these receptors: an adult in good health. Each CDR3 is given with its conserved first and last residue. The D gene is left open where the match is weak. Clone size is shown for a subset of rows, as once, few, many or a class of expanded clone.

cdr3_aa	cdr3_nt	v_call	d_call	j_call	clone_size
CASTWGDNEQFF	TGTGCCAGCACGTGGGGGGACAATGAGCAGTTCTTC	TRBV21-1	.	TRBJ2-1	.
CASSLDGGLGAYNEQFF	TGTGCCAGCAGCCTGGATGGGGGATTGGGGGCCTACAATGAGCAGTTCTTC	TRBV11-3	.	TRBJ2-1	.
CASSPPGNRDRGPYYGYTF	TGTGCCAGCTCACCACCGGGGAACCGGGACAGGGGACCATACTATGGCTACACCTTC	TRBV18	TRBD1	TRBJ1-2	.
CASSPGSRGSYNSPLHF	TGTGCCAGCAGTCCCGGATCCCGGGGGAGCTATAATTCACCCCTCCACTTT	TRBV27	.	TRBJ1-6	.
CASRGGNSPLHF	TGTGCCAGCAGGGGGGGTAATTCACCCCTCCACTTT	TRBV28	.	TRBJ1-6	.
CASSGGADYGYTF	TGTGCCAGCAGCGGGGGGGCGGACTATGGCTACACCTTC	TRBV3-1/TRBV3-2	.	TRBJ1-2	.
CASSLPSGGSGELFF	TGTGCCAGCAGTTTACCCAGCGGGGGGTCCGGGGAGCTGTTTTTT	TRBV28	TRBD2	TRBJ2-2	.
CASSARRGDNEQFF	TGTGCCAGCAGCGCAAGGAGGGGGGACAATGAGCAGTTCTTC	TRBV7-2	.	TRBJ2-1	.
CASSLTPSGRATDTQYF	TGTGCCAGCAGCTTAACCCCCAGCGGGAGGGCCACAGATACGCAGTATTTT	TRBV7-3	TRBD2	TRBJ2-3	once
CASSSYRTVQETQYF	TGTGCCAGCAGTTCTTACCGGACGGTTCAAGAGACCCAGTACTTC	TRBV2	.	TRBJ2-5	.
CASSSGIGALNEQYF	TGTGCCAGCAGTTCAGGGATTGGGGCATTGAACGAGCAGTACTTC	TRBV6-5	.	TRBJ2-7	.
CASSDGSNEKLFF	TGTGCCAGCAGCGACGGGTCAAATGAAAAACTGTTTTTT	TRBV6-5	.	TRBJ1-4	few
CASSSGGSEKLFF	TGTGCCAGCAGTTCGGGGGGCAGTGAAAAACTGTTTTTT	TRBV11-3	.	TRBJ1-4	once
CASSFAGNSNQPQHF	TGTGCCAGCAGTTTTGCGGGGAATAGCAATCAGCCCCAGCATTTT	TRBV27	.	TRBJ1-5	.
CATSDRSGTFFGYTF	TGTGCCACCAGTGACCGCAGCGGGACATTTTTTGGCTACACCTTC	TRBV24-1	.	TRBJ1-2	.
CASTTAGGPLKANYGYTF	TGTGCCAGCACCACTGCGGGGGGGCCCCTAAAAGCTAACTATGGCTACACCTTC	TRBV28	.	TRBJ1-2	once
CASSTQGGGGEKLFF	TGTGCCAGTAGTACTCAGGGCGGAGGTGGTGAAAAACTGTTTTTT	TRBV19	.	TRBJ1-4	.
CSARANEQFF	TGCAGTGCGAGAGCGAATGAGCAGTTCTTC	TRBV20-1	.	TRBJ2-1	.
CASSLEADEAFF	TGTGCCAGCAGCTTAGAGGCGGATGAAGCTTTCTTT	TRBV7-9	.	TRBJ1-1	.
CASNSLGTSGGTGADTQYF	TGTGCCAGCAATTCCCTCGGGACTAGCGGGGGGACGGGGGCAGATACGCAGTATTTT	TRBV5-8	TRBD2	TRBJ2-3	.
CASRWDGYSNQPQHF	TGTGCCAGTAGATGGGACGGTTATAGCAATCAGCCCCAGCATTTT	TRBV19	.	TRBJ1-5	.
CASSIGLNYEQYF	TGTGCCAGTAGTATTGGACTAAACTACGAGCAGTACTTC	TRBV19	.	TRBJ2-7	.
CASSEALGINEKLFF	TGTGCCAGCAGTGAAGCTCTAGGAATCAATGAAAAACTGTTTTTT	TRBV2	.	TRBJ1-4	once
CASSVEYTGELFF	TGTGCCAGCAGCGTAGAGTACACCGGGGAGCTGTTTTTT	TRBV9	.	TRBJ2-2	.
CASSETGNYGNTIYF	TGTGCCAGCAGCGAAACAGGGAATTATGGAAACACCATATATTTT	TRBV7-9	.	TRBJ1-3	once
CASSELVNTEAFF	TGCGCCAGCAGTGAGTTGGTGAACACTGAAGCTTTCTTT	TRBV10-1	.	TRBJ1-1	.
CASSQDVGSYGYTF	TGCGCCAGCAGCCAAGATGTTGGTTCCTATGGCTACACCTTC	TRBV4-1	.	TRBJ1-2	few
CAISGRDRGRFEAFF	TGTGCCATCAGTGGCCGGGACAGGGGGCGGTTTGAAGCTTTCTTT	TRBV10-3	TRBD1	TRBJ1-1	.
CASTVGTGRGYGYTF	TGTGCCAGTACCGTTGGGACAGGACGAGGCTATGGCTACACCTTC	TRBV19	TRBD1	TRBJ1-2	few
CASSLTQNTGELFF	TGCGCCAGCAGCTTGACCCAAAACACCGGGGAGCTGTTTTTT	TRBV5-1	.	TRBJ2-2	.
CASSPGQGRQETQYF	TGTGCCAGCAGTCCGGGACAGGGGCGCCAAGAGACCCAGTACTTC	TRBV6-5	TRBD1	TRBJ2-5	.
CASSGVGNSNQPQHF	TGTGCCAGCAGTGGGGTAGGGAATAGCAATCAGCCCCAGCATTTT	TRBV2	.	TRBJ1-5	once
CAISESGTYGYTF	TGTGCCATCAGTGAGTCTGGGACCTATGGCTACACCTTC	TRBV10-3	.	TRBJ1-2	.
CASSQGMSQGYTF	TGTGCCAGCAGCCAGGGTATGTCGCAGGGCTACACCTTC	TRBV7-2	.	TRBJ1-2	.
CASSPTYRGEQFF	TGTGCCAGCAGTCCCACGTATAGGGGTGAGCAGTTCTTC	TRBV11-3	.	TRBJ2-1	.
CASSGATGESPLHF	TGTGCCAGCAGCGGTGCGACGGGGGAATCACCCCTCCACTTT	TRBV11-3	.	TRBJ1-6	.
CASSMGESRYGYTF	TGTGCCAGTAGTATGGGAGAGTCACGCTATGGCTACACCTTC	TRBV19	.	TRBJ1-2	.
CASSPRGGTDTQYF	TGTGCCAGCAGCCCACGCGGGGGCACAGATACGCAGTATTTT	TRBV7-8	.	TRBJ2-3	.
CASSICWAGGTYNEQFF	.	TRBV21-1	.	TRBJ2-1	.
CASSSSGTGGEKLFF	TGTGCCAGCAGCTCATCCGGGACAGGGGGCGAAAAACTGTTTTTT	TRBV9	TRBD1	TRBJ1-4	.
CASSLETSGTLRNEQFF	TGTGCCAGCAGCTTAGAGACTAGCGGGACCCTGCGGAATGAGCAGTTCTTC	TRBV7-2	TRBD2	TRBJ2-1	.
CASSHRQGYGYTF	TGTGCCAGCAGCCACCGACAGGGGTATGGCTACACCTTC	TRBV6-2/TRBV6-3	TRBD1	TRBJ1-2	.
CASSEGGAGVYEKLFF	TGTGCCAGCAGTGAAGGTGGTGCGGGGGTTTATGAAAAACTGTTTTTT	TRBV6-1	.	TRBJ1-4	.
CASSLGGMWNEQFF	TGTGCCAGCAGCCTCGGGGGGATGTGGAATGAGCAGTTCTTC	TRBV11-3	TRBD2	TRBJ2-1	.
CASSVDPGTGELFF	TGTGCCAGCAGCGTAGACCCGGGCACCGGGGAGCTGTTTTTT	TRBV9	.	TRBJ2-2	.
CASSLTGGQNTEAFF	TGTGCCAGCAGCTTAACGGGCGGACAGAACACTGAAGCTTTCTTT	TRBV7-3	.	TRBJ1-1	few
CASSYSIRGLDEQFF	TGTGCCAGCAGTTACTCGATCAGGGGGTTGGATGAGCAGTTCTTC	TRBV6-5	TRBD1	TRBJ2-1	.
CASSSGGMNTEAFF	TGTGCCAGCAGCTCAGGGGGGATGAACACTGAAGCTTTCTTT	TRBV6-5	TRBD1	TRBJ1-1	.